Each of the 22 T cell receptor beta chains below was sequenced from the same sample in a study of glioma-infiltrating T cells after dendritic cell vaccination. Method: immunoSEQ multiplex PCR; TCRdb's copy keeps in-frame clones and lacks some. The repertoire has about 24,000 clones, roughly 86% of them found once; the top ten carry about 2.9%. Indicated time point: after dendritic cell vaccination, including at tumor progression/relapse. The sample was blood, taken after dendritic cell vaccination. The source of these receptors is a human donor with glioblastoma.

In DNA, the CDR3 is TGCGCCAGCAGAAAAGGGACAGGGCCCGGCTACACCTTC. Protein sequence: CASRKGTGPGYTF. This rearrangement joins TRBV10-2 to TRBJ1-2; TRBD1 aligns across 9 bases. Per the germline V gene, CDR1 is WSHSY and CDR2 is SAAADI. V lost 6 bases and J lost 8; bases outside the gene matches: 7. This CDR3 region has 13 residues.

The rearrangement uses TRBV10-3 and TRBJ2-4, with 13 bases aligning to TRBD2. The V and J ends lost 6 bases and 8 bases, in that order; junction bases with no gene match: 13. This CDR3 region has 17 residues. Germline lookup yields CDR1 ENHRY and CDR2 SYGVKD. This CDR3 is CAIRAGTSGVRRDIQYF. The CDR3, as DNA: TGTGCCATCAGGGCCGGGACTAGCGGGGTGCGGAGGGACATTCAGTACTTC.

CDR3: CASSLVAGGITGELFF. Written as DNA, the CDR3 is TGTGCCAGCAGCTTGGTTGCAGGGGGCATCACCGGGGAGCTGTTTTTT. The chain combines TRBV5-5 with TRBJ2-2, with 8 positions matching TRBD1. This CDR3 comprises 16 residues. Germline V gene lookup returns CDR1 SGHKS and CDR2 YYEKEE (reference sequence). V lost 0 bases to trimming and J lost 4 bases; unmatched junction nucleotides: 5.

The chain is built from TRBV4-1 and TRBJ2-7; D unclear. The CDR3 has 15 amino acids. Germline V CDR1 and CDR2: MGHRA, YSYEKL. V was pared by 4 bases and J by 3 bases, with 16 bases between. The CDR3 sequence: CASSPLGLMGYEQYF. CDR3 nucleotide sequence: TGCGCCAGCAGCCCCCTAGGTTTGATGGGCTACGAGCAGTACTTC.

The J gene is TRBJ1-6, the V gene TRBV7-8; D may be TRBD1 (5 bases). CDR1 SGHVS and CDR2 FQNEAQ come from the germline V gene. This CDR3 is 14 amino acids long. V lost 5 bases, J lost 6 bases, and 11 bases lay in between. DNA for the CDR3: TGTGCCAGCAGCAAACAGGTTCTTAATTCACCCCTCCACTTT. Amino acids: CASSKQVLNSPLHF. The full variable domain, in which reference TRBV7-8 and TRBJ1-6 provide the parts outside the CDR3, is GAGVSQSPRYKVAKRGQDVALRCDPISGHVSLFWYQQALGQGPEFLTYFQNEAQLDKSGLPSDRFFAERPEGSVSTLKIQRTQQEDSAVYLCASSKQVLNSPLHFGNGTRLTVT.

The chain links TRBV23-1 to TRBJ2-7, with D possibly being TRBD1 (6 bases). TRBV23-1 is flagged as an ORF with uncertain function. V dropped 0 bases and J dropped 12 bases, with 12 bases sitting between them. The CDR3 totals 12 residues. The CDR3 here is CASSQSRGRGYF. As DNA, the CDR3 is TGCGCCAGCAGTCAATCTAGGGGCAGGGGGTACTTC.

V gene TRBV11-2 combines with J gene TRBJ2-7, with D possibly being TRBD1 (5 bases). Trimming removed 1 base at V and 7 bases at J, with 11 bases between. Germline V gene sequence: CDR1 SGHAT, CDR2 FQNNGV. The CDR3 consists of 13 residues. CDR3 nucleotide sequence: TGTGCCAGCAGCTTAGGCCTGGCAGGGGAGCAGTACTTC. The encoded protein is CASSLGLAGEQYF.

The chain combines TRBV7-2 with TRBJ2-1; possibly TRBD2 for D (5 bases). Looked up from germline, CDR1 is SGHTA and CDR2 is FQGNSA. V lost 3 bases and J 12 bases, leaving 15 bases between the germline ends. The CDR3 covers 13 residues. DNA for the CDR3: TGTGCCAGCAGCTTTCTCGCGGCAGAGGGGCAGTTCTTC. Amino acid sequence: CASSFLAAEGQFF.

This chain connects TRBV2 to TRBJ2-3, with a weak D call TRBD2 (5 bases). With 8 bases removed from V and 5 bases from J, the gap between germline ends came to 17 bases. CDR3 length: 14 amino acids. The germline CDR1 and CDR2 sequences are SNHLY and FYNNEI. The CDR3 loop reads CASGTSLGKDTQYF. The CDR3 nucleotides read TGTGCCAGCGGTACTAGTTTAGGGAAAGATACGCAGTATTTT.

The CDR3 loop reads CASSFIGLAGASEIDTQYF. DNA for the CDR3: TGTGCCAGCAGCTTTATAGGACTAGCGGGGGCCTCTGAGATAGATACGCAGTATTTT. The rearrangement joins TRBV7-2 to TRBJ2-3; 13 bases fit TRBD2. This CDR3 comprises 19 residues. Trimming at V came to 3 bases and at J to 5 bases, leaving 14 bases not matched to a gene. Germline assignment: CDR1 SGHTA and CDR2 FQGNSA.

The rearrangement links TRBV2 to TRBJ1-2; TRBD1 matches 8 bases. Trimming cost V 6 bases and J 8 bases; bases outside gene matches: 2. This CDR3 has 11 amino acids. Germline CDR1 and CDR2: SNHLY and FYNNEI. This chain's CDR3 is CASRTGVGYTF. The CDR3 DNA sequence: TGTGCCAGCAGGACAGGGGTCGGCTACACCTTC.

The chain combines TRBV14 with TRBJ2-7, with TRBD1 as a possible D gene (6 bases). This CDR3 comprises 15 residues. Trimming shortened V by 1 base and J by 3 bases, and 13 bases separated the two germline ends. Germline loops: CDR1 SGHDN, CDR2 FVKESK. The DNA for the CDR3 is TGTGCCAGCAGCCAAGCACAGGGAAGTGGCTACGAGCAGTACTTC. The encoded protein is CASSQAQGSGYEQYF.

This clone was detected only a few times. The V gene is TRBV27, the J gene TRBJ1-1, with 7 bases lining up with TRBD1. The CDR3 is made up of 15 amino acids. Unmatched junction bases numbered 7, after V lost 2 bases and J lost 4 bases. Per the germline V gene, CDR1 is MNHEY and CDR2 is SMNVEV (reference sequence). The CDR3 bases are TGTGCCAGCAGTTTAAGAGGGGGCGTGGCCACTGAAGCTTTCTTT. Translating it yields CASSLRGGVATEAFF.

As DNA, the CDR3 is TGTGCCAGCAGCCTGACGCCGGTGACTTCGTACAATGAGCAGTTCTTC. This codes for CASSLTPVTSYNEQFF. The rearrangement joins TRBV7-9 to TRBJ2-1; D ambiguous. CDR1 SEHNR and CDR2 FQNEAQ come from the germline V gene (reference sequence). The CDR3 is made up of 16 amino acids. V was clipped by 5 bases and J by 4 bases, with 18 bases between them.

The gene calls are TRBV7-2 and TRBJ1-5; no clear D. This CDR3 contains 15 residues. From germline, CDR1 is SGHTA and CDR2 FQGNSA. V gave up 2 bases and J gave up 0 bases, with 8 bases separating them. The DNA of the CDR3 is TGTGCCAGCAGCTTAATGGGCAATAGCAATCAGCCCCAGCATTTT. Its translation is CASSLMGNSNQPQHF.

J is TRBJ2-2 and V is TRBV2; D is perhaps TRBD1 (6 bases). The CDR3 length is 14 residues. CDR1 is SNHLY and CDR2 is FYNNEI in the germline V gene. V lost 4 bases to trimming and J lost 2 bases, with 8 bases between them. The CDR3: CASSAGGNTGELFF. The CDR3 nucleotides are TGTGCCAGCAGTGCTGGGGGCAACACCGGGGAGCTGTTTTTT.

V and J are TRBV9 and TRBJ1-1; perhaps TRBD1 as D (6 bases). Trimming left V 4 bases short and J 4 bases short, with 11 bases between. The CDR3 runs to 13 residues. Germline CDR1 is SGDLS and CDR2 is YYNGEE. CDR3 nucleotide sequence: TGTGCCAGCAGCCCTACAGGGCTCACTGAAGCTTTCTTT. Amino acids: CASSPTGLTEAFF. Full variable domain (remainder filled in from reference TRBV9 and TRBJ1-1): DSGVTQTPKHLITATGQRVTLRCSPRSGDLSVYWYQQSLDQGLQFLIQYYNGEERAKGNILERFSAQQFPDLHSELNLSSLELGDSALYFCASSPTGLTEAFFGQGTRLTVV.

This sequence joins TRBV7-2 and TRBJ1-1; tentatively, D is TRBD1 (5 bases). CDR3 length: 15 residues. Trimming removed 2 bases at V and 2 bases at J, with 12 bases between. From germline, CDR1 is SGHTA and CDR2 FQGNSA. The CDR3 protein is CASSLSLTVNTEAFF. As DNA, the CDR3 is TGTGCCAGCAGCTTAAGCCTGACAGTAAACACTGAAGCTTTCTTT.

CDR3 protein: CASSPVPRNTEAFF. In nucleotides, the CDR3 is TGTGCCAGCAGTCCGGTCCCGAGGAACACTGAAGCTTTCTTT. The chain combines TRBV6-1 with TRBJ1-1; D gene unclear. CDR1 and CDR2 (germline): MNHNS, SASEGT. This CDR3 contains 14 residues. Trimming pared 5 bases from V and 1 base from J, leaving 11 bases between.

This clone was picked up one time. The chain uses TRBV15 and TRBJ2-2; 8 nucleotides agree with TRBD1. V was clipped by 1 base and J by 2 bases; unmatched bases: 3. The CDR3 contains 16 residues. Per the germline V gene, CDR1 is LNHNV and CDR2 is YYDKDF (reference sequence). DNA for the CDR3: TGTGCCACCAGCAGAGGGACAGGGATTAACACCGGGGAGCTGTTTTTT. Its protein is CATSRGTGINTGELFF.

This clone appeared a single time. This rearrangement joins TRBV5-3 to TRBJ2-7, with TRBD1 matching 11 bases. TRBV5-3 is an open reading frame whose function is uncertain. J was trimmed by 6 bases and V by 4 bases; bases with no gene match: 12. CDR3 length: 16 residues. CDR3 sequence reads: CARSAYRDRGNCEQYF. The CDR3 DNA sequence: TGTGCCAGAAGCGCGTACCGGGACAGGGGGAACTGCGAGCAGTACTTC.

The chain combines TRBV27 with TRBJ2-3; D unclear. This CDR3 is built from 12 residues. Germline CDR1 MNHEY, CDR2 SMNVEV (reference sequence). Trimming took 4 bases from V and 7 from J, leaving 9 bases between them. The CDR3 sequence: CASSSLRNTQYF. In DNA form, the CDR3 reads TGTGCCAGCAGTTCTTTGCGAAATACGCAGTATTTT.